A single sample gave rise to the 25 T cell receptor beta chains below, sequenced in a study of cytomegalovirus exposure and HLA in healthy donors. The table came from immunoSEQ multiplex PCR; TCRdb's copy has only in-frame clones and leaves some out. The table has 250,000 to 400,000 clones, nearly 90% seen once. The specimen sequenced was PBMCs. All receptors come from a young man in good health and CMV-seronegative.

The chain combines TRBV6-5 with TRBJ1-4; D is ambiguous. The germline V and J ends were trimmed by 9 bases and 0 bases, with 14 bases remaining between them. The CDR3 sequence is 15 residues long. Germline-derived CDR1 and CDR2 are MNHEY and SVGAGI. CDR3 bases: TGTGCCAGTGGTAGAGGAGCCGCAACTAATGAAAAACTGTTTTTT. It specifies CASGRGAATNEKLFF.

The chain joins TRBV5-1 to TRBJ2-5; 7 bases are shared with TRBD1. This CDR3 has 15 residues. Germline CDR1 SGHRS, CDR2 YFSETQ. Losses at the gene ends were 0 bases for V and 4 bases for J; bases not matched to a gene: 6. Here the CDR3 reads CASSLEPYRGETQYF. The CDR3, as DNA: TGCGCCAGCAGCTTGGAGCCGTACAGGGGAGAGACCCAGTACTTC.

The chain couples TRBV7-2 to TRBJ2-1; 11 bases are a match to TRBD2. Per the germline V gene, CDR1 is SGHTA and CDR2 is FQGNSA. The ends lost 5 bases at V and 8 bases at J; junction bases unmatched: 8. CDR3 size: 15 residues. CDR3 residues: CASSVTSGGGDEQFF. The CDR3 bases are TGTGCCAGCAGCGTAACTAGCGGGGGTGGGGATGAGCAGTTCTTC.

This sequence joins TRBV7-9 and TRBJ2-7; 10 bases map to TRBD1. Germline values: CDR1 SEHNR, CDR2 FQNEAQ (reference sequence). The V and J ends lost 1 base and 0 bases, in that order; junction bases with no gene match: 0. CDR3 length equals 15 residues. CDR3 residues: CASSLGDRGSYEQYF. The CDR3 DNA reads as TGTGCCAGCAGCTTAGGGGACAGGGGCTCCTACGAGCAGTACTTC.

This clone was seen more than once but under ten times. The chain employs TRBV10-2 and TRBJ1-2; 8 nucleotides agree with TRBD1. V lost 5 bases to trimming and J lost 3 bases; unmatched junction nucleotides: 5. Germline-derived CDR1 and CDR2 are WSHSY and SAAADI. This CDR3 contains 14 residues. CDR3 DNA: TGCGCCAGCAGTTTCTCGACAGGGGACTATGGCTACACCTTC. It is translated as CASSFSTGDYGYTF.

The gene calls are TRBV4-1 and TRBJ2-4, with a tentative D call TRBD1 (5 bases). V lost 1 base and J lost 5, with 15 bases in between. Germline-derived CDR1 and CDR2 are MGHRA and YSYEKL. This CDR3 spans 16 amino acids. The CDR3 nucleotides read TGCGCCAGCAGCCAAGTCCAGGGAAGGAACGAAAACATTCAGTACTTC. Amino acid sequence: CASSQVQGRNENIQYF.

The chain uses TRBV7-9 and TRBJ2-1; D remains unclear. The CDR3 runs 13 residues. Deletions cut 1 base from V and 7 bases from J, with 8 bases between. CDR1 is SEHNR and CDR2 is FQNEAQ in the germline V gene (reference sequence). The CDR3 here is CASSLVVRNEQFF. In nucleotides, the CDR3 is TGTGCCAGCAGCTTAGTTGTTAGAAATGAGCAGTTCTTC.

This chain joins TRBV7-9 and TRBJ2-1; possibly TRBD2 for D (5 bases). Between the trimmed V and J ends, which lost 7 bases and 4 bases, there was a span of 17 bases. Germline assignment: CDR1 SEHNR and CDR2 FQNEAQ (reference sequence). The CDR3 consists of 15 residues. The CDR3 DNA is TGTGCCAGCATCCGGGGAACGGAAGCATACAATGAGCAGTTCTTC. This codes for CASIRGTEAYNEQFF.

This sequence joins TRBV19 and TRBJ1-4, with 11 bases fitting TRBD1. Germline V lookup: CDR1 LNHDA, CDR2 SQIVND (reference sequence). With V trimmed by 4 bases and J by 7 bases, 5 bases remained unmatched. This CDR3 is built from 15 residues. The CDR3 DNA follows: TGTGCCAGTAGTACCGGACAGGGGGCCGGTGAAAAACTGTTTTTT. It codes for CASSTGQGAGEKLFF.

In this sample, this clone turned up a few times. The chain combines TRBV4-3 with TRBJ1-1, with no clear D. CDR1 is LGHNA and CDR2 is YSLEER in the germline V gene. V was trimmed by 1 base and J by 5 bases, leaving 11 bases between them. This CDR3 has 14 amino acids. CDR3 bases: TGCGCCAGCAGCCAAGGGCTCGAGGGTACTGAAGCTTTCTTT. This gives the protein CASSQGLEGTEAFF.

This chain uses TRBV5-1 with TRBJ2-5; 8 bases agree with TRBD2. The V segment lost 4 bases and the J segment 5 bases; nucleotides outside the gene matches: 10. Germline V gene lookup returns CDR1 SGHRS and CDR2 YFSETQ. CDR3 length equals 15 residues. The CDR3 region has the DNA TGCGCCAGCAGCCCAGGGACTAGAGGGGTGGAGACCCAGTACTTC. Its protein is CASSPGTRGVETQYF.

The chain has TRBV5-6 and TRBJ2-5; 8 nucleotides agree with TRBD1. V dropped 2 bases and J dropped 3; count of bases not matched to a gene: 9. Germline CDR1 and CDR2: SGHDT and YYEEEE. This CDR3 spans 16 amino acids. The CDR3 sequence: CASSLITWDRKETQYF. Written as DNA, the CDR3 is TGTGCCAGCAGCTTAATTACCTGGGACAGGAAAGAGACCCAGTACTTC.

V usage is TRBV6-6 and J usage is TRBJ2-7, with 12 positions matching TRBD2. The CDR3 consists of 15 residues. V was pared by 2 bases and J by 1 base, with 0 bases of the junction left unmatched. Germline CDR1 and CDR2: MNHNY and SVGAGI (reference sequence). CDR3 loop: CASSYGTSGSYEQYF. Written as DNA, the CDR3 is TGTGCCAGCAGTTACGGGACTAGCGGGTCCTACGAGCAGTACTTC.

This clone was seen once. This rearrangement joins TRBV15 to TRBJ2-2; D is undetermined. The CDR3 contains 12 residues. Deletions cut 0 bases from V and 9 bases from J, with 5 bases between. CDR1 and CDR2 (germline): LNHNV, YYDKDF (reference sequence). CDR3 region: CATSRERRELFF. The DNA for the CDR3 is TGTGCCACCAGCAGAGAGCGGAGGGAGCTGTTTTTT. The complete variable domain, with remaining parts taken from reference TRBV15 and TRBJ2-2, reads DAMVIQNPRYQVTQFGKPVTLSCSQTLNHNVMYWYQQKSSQAPKLLFHYYDKDFNNEADTPDNFQSRRPNTSFCFLDIRSPGLGDTAMYLCATSRERRELFFGEGSRLTVL.

The chain couples TRBV7-9 to TRBJ2-7; 8 bases are shared with TRBD1. The CDR3 is 14 amino acids. Germline trimming cut 5 bases from V and 6 bases from J; bases unmatched to any gene: 9. Looked up from germline, CDR1 is SEHNR and CDR2 is FQNEAQ (reference sequence). The DNA for the CDR3 is TGTGCCAGCAGCCCCCGGACAGGGAACGGCGAGCAGTACTTC. Amino acids: CASSPRTGNGEQYF.

The J gene is TRBJ2-2, the V gene TRBV13; D is unresolved. The germline gives CDR1 PRHDT, CDR2 FYEKMQ (reference sequence). The CDR3 spans 17 residues. V dropped 5 bases and J dropped 0 bases, with 16 bases sitting between them. The CDR3 sequence: CASSPFIGASNTGELFF. The CDR3 DNA follows: TGTGCCAGCAGCCCTTTCATAGGAGCCTCGAACACCGGGGAGCTGTTTTTT.

The sample holds one count of this clone. The V call is TRBV2, the J call TRBJ1-2, with D tentatively TRBD1 (6 bases). This CDR3 is built from 13 residues. Germline-derived CDR1 and CDR2 are SNHLY and FYNNEI. With 6 bases removed from V and 6 bases from J, the gap between germline ends came to 14 bases. The DNA of the CDR3 is TGTGCCAGCAGGGACAGACCTACGGATGGCTACACCTTC. Its translation: CASRDRPTDGYTF.

The rearrangement uses TRBV7-7 and TRBJ1-5, with D unresolved. Germline V gene sequence: CDR1 SSHAT, CDR2 FNYEAQ (reference sequence). The V and J ends lost 5 bases and 6 bases respectively, with 11 bases between them. The CDR3 spans 13 residues. Here the CDR3 reads CASSPKPVQPQHF. The CDR3 DNA follows: TGTGCCAGCAGCCCAAAACCGGTTCAGCCCCAGCATTTT. The complete variable domain, with remaining parts taken from reference TRBV7-7 and TRBJ1-5, reads GAGVSQSPRYKVTKRGQDVTLRCDPISSHATLYWYQQALGQGPEFLTYFNYEAQPDKSGLPSDRFSAERPEGSISTLTIQRTEQRDSAMYRCASSPKPVQPQHFGDGTRLSIL.

The V and J genes are TRBV27 and TRBJ2-1, with 8 bases that match TRBD1. The CDR3 is 16 residues long. V dropped 4 bases and J dropped 0; count of bases not matched to a gene: 5. Germline V gene sequence: CDR1 MNHEY, CDR2 SMNVEV (reference sequence). The DNA for the CDR3 is TGTGCCAGCAGTTCGCAGGGGGCTTCCTCCTACAATGAGCAGTTCTTC. Its translation: CASSSQGASSYNEQFF.

This clone was found once. The genes are TRBV10-3 and TRBJ2-3; TRBD2 matches 12 bases. This CDR3 is 19 amino acids long. Losses at the gene ends were 4 bases for V and 0 bases for J; bases not matched to a gene: 11. Germline lookup yields CDR1 ENHRY and CDR2 SYGVKD. CDR3 coding DNA: TGTGCCATCAGTGTTTGGTTGGCTAGCGGGGGGGGAAGCACAGATACGCAGTATTTT. It specifies CAISVWLASGGGSTDTQYF.

This chain links TRBV5-1 with TRBJ1-2, with 8 bases that match TRBD1. The CDR3 runs 16 residues. CDR1 and CDR2 from the germline V gene are SGHRS and YFSETQ. Trimming cost V 3 bases and J 0 bases; bases outside gene matches: 7. For the CDR3, the DNA is TGCGCCAGCAGCTCCATGGGACAGGACGCTAACTATGGCTACACCTTC. Protein sequence: CASSSMGQDANYGYTF. Based on the CDR3 plus reference TRBV5-1 and TRBJ1-2, the full variable domain is KAGVTQTPRYLIKTRGQQVTLSCSPISGHRSVSWYQQTPGQGLQFLFEYFSETQRNKGNFPGRFSGRQFSNSRSEMNVSTLELGDSALYLCASSSMGQDANYGYTFGSGTRLTVV.

The chain uses TRBV18 and TRBJ1-3; no reliable D call. This CDR3 comprises 17 residues. The germline CDR1 and CDR2 sequences are KGHSH and LQKENI. Trimming stripped 2 bases from V and 4 bases from J, with 18 bases between. For the CDR3, the DNA is TGTGCCAGCTCACCAGAGTTACGTGGGAGTCCCGGAAACACCATATATTTT. This encodes CASSPELRGSPGNTIYF.

The chain carries TRBV28 and TRBJ1-5; D is perhaps TRBD1 (6 bases). The germline CDR1 and CDR2 sequences are MDHEN and SYDVKM. V was clipped by 3 bases and J by 2 bases, with 11 bases between them. The CDR3 sequence is 15 residues long. The CDR3 reads CASSFSRGRNQPQHF. In DNA form, the CDR3 reads TGTGCCAGCAGTTTTAGCAGGGGTCGCAATCAGCCCCAGCATTTT.

This rearrangement joins TRBV6-1 to TRBJ2-7, with no clear D. CDR3 size: 14 residues. The germline V gene has CDR1 MNHNS and CDR2 SASEGT. The ends were cut back, 2 bases at V and 3 bases at J, with 11 bases in the middle. As DNA, the CDR3 is TGTGCCAGCAGTGAATGGCAGGCCCGCTACGAGCAGTACTTC. As protein: CASSEWQARYEQYF.

The chain carries TRBV19 and TRBJ1-5; 9 bases are shared with TRBD1. The CDR3 covers 14 residues. V was clipped by 5 bases and J by 6 bases; unmatched bases: 5. Germline CDR1 LNHDA, CDR2 SQIVND (reference sequence). This CDR3 reads CASSVQGAIQPQHF. The CDR3 bases are TGTGCCAGTAGTGTACAGGGGGCTATTCAGCCCCAGCATTTT.